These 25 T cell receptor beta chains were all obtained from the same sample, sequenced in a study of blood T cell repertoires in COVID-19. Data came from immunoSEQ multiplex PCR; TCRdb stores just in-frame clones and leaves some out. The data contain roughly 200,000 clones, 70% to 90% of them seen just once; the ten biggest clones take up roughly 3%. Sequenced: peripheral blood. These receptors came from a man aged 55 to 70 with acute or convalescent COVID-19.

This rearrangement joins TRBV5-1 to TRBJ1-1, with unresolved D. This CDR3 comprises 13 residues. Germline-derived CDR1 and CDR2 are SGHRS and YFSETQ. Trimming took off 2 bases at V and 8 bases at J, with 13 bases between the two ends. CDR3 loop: CASSFVVGREAFF. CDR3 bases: TGCGCCAGCAGCTTCGTCGTTGGGAGAGAAGCTTTCTTT.

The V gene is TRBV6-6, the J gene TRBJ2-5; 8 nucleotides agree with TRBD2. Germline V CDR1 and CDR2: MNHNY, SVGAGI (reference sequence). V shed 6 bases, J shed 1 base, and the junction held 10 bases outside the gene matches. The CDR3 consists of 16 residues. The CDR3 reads CASSSSGGGSQETQYF. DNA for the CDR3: TGTGCCAGCAGCTCCTCGGGGGGGGGCAGCCAAGAGACCCAGTACTTC.

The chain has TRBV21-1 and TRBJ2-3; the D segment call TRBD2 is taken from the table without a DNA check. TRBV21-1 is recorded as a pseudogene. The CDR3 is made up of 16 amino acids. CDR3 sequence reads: CASSKGRSTRGDTQYF. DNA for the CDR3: TGTGCCAGCAGCAAAGGACGTTCGACCCGGGGAGATACGCAGTATTTT.

The CDR3 nucleotides read TGTGCCAGCATGGGGGCGGGGGCCCAGTTCTTC. Translating gives CASMGAGAQFF. The V call is TRBV3-1 (or the pseudogene TRBV3-2), the J call TRBJ2-1; D may be TRBD2 (7 bases). The CDR3 extends over 11 amino acids. Germline-derived CDR1 and CDR2 are LGHDT and YNNKEL (reference sequence). Trimming removed 7 bases at V and 13 bases at J, with 14 bases between.

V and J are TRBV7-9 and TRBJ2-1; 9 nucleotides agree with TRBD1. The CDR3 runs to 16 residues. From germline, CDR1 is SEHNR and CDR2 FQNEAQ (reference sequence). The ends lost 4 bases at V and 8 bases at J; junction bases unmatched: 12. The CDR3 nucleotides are TGTGCCAGCAGCTCGGGTGGGACAGGGAGGTTTTATGAGCAGTTCTTC. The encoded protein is CASSSGGTGRFYEQFF.

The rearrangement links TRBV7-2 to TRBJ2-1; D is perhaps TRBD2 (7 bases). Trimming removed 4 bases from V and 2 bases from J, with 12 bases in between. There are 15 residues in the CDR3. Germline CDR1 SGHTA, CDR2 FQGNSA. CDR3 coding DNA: TGTGCCAGCAGCTGGGGGGGCCCGGCCTACAATGAGCAGTTCTTC. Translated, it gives CASSWGGPAYNEQFF.

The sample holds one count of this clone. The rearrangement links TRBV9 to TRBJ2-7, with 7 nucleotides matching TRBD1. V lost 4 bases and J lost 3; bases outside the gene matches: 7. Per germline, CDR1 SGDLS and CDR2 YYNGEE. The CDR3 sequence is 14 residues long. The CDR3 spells CASSPGQAVYEQYF. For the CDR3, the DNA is TGTGCCAGCAGCCCCGGACAGGCCGTCTACGAGCAGTACTTC.

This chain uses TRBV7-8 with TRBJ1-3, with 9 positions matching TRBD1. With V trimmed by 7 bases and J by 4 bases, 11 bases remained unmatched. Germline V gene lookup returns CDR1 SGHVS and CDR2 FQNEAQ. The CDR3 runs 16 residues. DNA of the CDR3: TGTGCCAGCACCTGGACAGGGGACCCCGGGGGAAACACCATATATTTT. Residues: CASTWTGDPGGNTIYF. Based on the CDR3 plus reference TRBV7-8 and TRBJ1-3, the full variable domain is GAGVSQSPRYKVAKRGQDVALRCDPISGHVSLFWYQQALGQGPEFLTYFQNEAQLDKSGLPSDRFFAERPEGSVSTLKIQRTQQEDSAVYLCASTWTGDPGGNTIYFGEGSWLTVV.

DNA for the CDR3: TGTGCCAGGTTCCGGGACAGGGCGACAGATACGCAGTATTTT. Translated, it gives CARFRDRATDTQYF. This chain uses TRBV27 with TRBJ2-3; 9 bases are shared with TRBD1. CDR1 and CDR2 (germline): MNHEY, SMNVEV (reference sequence). The CDR3 contains 14 residues. J lost 3 bases, V lost 9 bases, and 7 bases had no gene match.

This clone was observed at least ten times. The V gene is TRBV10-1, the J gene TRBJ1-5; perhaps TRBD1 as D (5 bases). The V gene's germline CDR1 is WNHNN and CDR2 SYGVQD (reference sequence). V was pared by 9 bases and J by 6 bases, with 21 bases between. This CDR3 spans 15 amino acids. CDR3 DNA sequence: TGCGCCAGTAAAATGAGAAGGGGTGAAGGTCAGCCCCAGCATTTT. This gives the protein CASKMRRGEGQPQHF.

DNA for the CDR3: TGTGCCAGTAGTATCCTGGGACTCAATAGCAATCAGCCCCAGCATTTT. It codes for CASSILGLNSNQPQHF. The chain uses TRBV19 and TRBJ1-5; D is perhaps TRBD1 (5 bases). Between the trimmed V and J ends, which lost 3 bases and 0 bases, there was a span of 12 bases. CDR1 and CDR2 (germline): LNHDA, SQIVND (reference sequence). This CDR3 region has 16 residues.

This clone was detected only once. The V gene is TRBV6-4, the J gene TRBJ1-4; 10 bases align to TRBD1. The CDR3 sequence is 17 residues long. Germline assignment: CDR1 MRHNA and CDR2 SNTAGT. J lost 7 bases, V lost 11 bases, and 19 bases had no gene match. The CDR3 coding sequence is TGTGCCCCCAGGGGTGGGACAGGGGTTACGAAAGCTGAAAAACTGTTTTTT. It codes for CAPRGGTGVTKAEKLFF.

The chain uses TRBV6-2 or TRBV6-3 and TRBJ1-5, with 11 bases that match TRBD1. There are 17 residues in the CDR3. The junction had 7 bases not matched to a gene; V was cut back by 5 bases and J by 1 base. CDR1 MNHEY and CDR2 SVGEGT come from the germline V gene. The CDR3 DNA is TGTGCCAGCAGTCCCTATGGACAGGGGGCGAGCAATCAGCCCCAGCATTTT. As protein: CASSPYGQGASNQPQHF.

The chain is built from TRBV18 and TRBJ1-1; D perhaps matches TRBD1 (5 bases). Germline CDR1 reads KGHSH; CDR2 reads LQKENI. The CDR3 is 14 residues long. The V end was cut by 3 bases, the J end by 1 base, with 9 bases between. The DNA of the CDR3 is TGTGCCAGCTCACCCTCCAGGGAGAACACTGAAGCTTTCTTT. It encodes CASSPSRENTEAFF.

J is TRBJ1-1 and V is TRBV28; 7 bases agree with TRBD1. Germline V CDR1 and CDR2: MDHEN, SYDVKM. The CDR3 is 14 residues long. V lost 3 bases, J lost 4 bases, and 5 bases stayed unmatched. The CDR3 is CASSFPAGGTEAFF. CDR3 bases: TGTGCCAGCAGTTTCCCCGCAGGGGGCACTGAAGCTTTCTTT.

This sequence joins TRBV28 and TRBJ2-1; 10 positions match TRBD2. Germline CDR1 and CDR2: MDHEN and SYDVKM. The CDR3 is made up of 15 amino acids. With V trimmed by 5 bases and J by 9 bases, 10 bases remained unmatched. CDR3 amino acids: CASSAPGLALGEQFF. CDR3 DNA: TGTGCCAGCAGTGCCCCGGGACTAGCGTTGGGTGAGCAGTTCTTC.

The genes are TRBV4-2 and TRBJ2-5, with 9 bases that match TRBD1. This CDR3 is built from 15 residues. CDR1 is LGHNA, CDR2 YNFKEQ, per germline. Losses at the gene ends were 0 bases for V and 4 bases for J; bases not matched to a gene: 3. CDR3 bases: TGTGCCAGCAGCCAAGAACAGGGGGCGGGAGAGACCCAGTACTTC. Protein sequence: CASSQEQGAGETQYF.

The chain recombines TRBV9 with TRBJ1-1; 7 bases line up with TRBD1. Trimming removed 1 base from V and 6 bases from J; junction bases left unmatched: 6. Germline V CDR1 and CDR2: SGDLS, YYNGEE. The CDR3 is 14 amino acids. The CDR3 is CASSVTTGLAEAFF. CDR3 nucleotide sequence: TGTGCCAGCAGCGTAACGACAGGGCTCGCTGAAGCTTTCTTT. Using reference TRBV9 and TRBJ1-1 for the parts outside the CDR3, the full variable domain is DSGVTQTPKHLITATGQRVTLRCSPRSGDLSVYWYQQSLDQGLQFLIQYYNGEERAKGNILERFSAQQFPDLHSELNLSSLELGDSALYFCASSVTTGLAEAFFGQGTRLTVV.

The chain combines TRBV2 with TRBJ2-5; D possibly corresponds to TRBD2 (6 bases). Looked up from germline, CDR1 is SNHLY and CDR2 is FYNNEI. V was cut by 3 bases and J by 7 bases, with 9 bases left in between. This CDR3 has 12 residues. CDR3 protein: CASSDLGGTQYF. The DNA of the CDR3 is TGTGCCAGCAGTGACCTCGGGGGGACCCAGTACTTC.

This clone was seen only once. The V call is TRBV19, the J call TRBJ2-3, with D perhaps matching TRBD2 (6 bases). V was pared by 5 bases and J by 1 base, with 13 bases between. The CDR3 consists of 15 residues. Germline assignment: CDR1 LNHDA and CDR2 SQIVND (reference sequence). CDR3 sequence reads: CASSERLGGTDTQYF. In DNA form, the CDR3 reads TGTGCCAGTAGTGAAAGACTAGGGGGCACAGATACGCAGTATTTT.

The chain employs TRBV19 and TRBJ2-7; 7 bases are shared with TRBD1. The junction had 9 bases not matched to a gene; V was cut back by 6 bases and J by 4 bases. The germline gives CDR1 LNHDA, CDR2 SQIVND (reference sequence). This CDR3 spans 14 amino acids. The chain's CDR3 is CASRAGTARYEQYF. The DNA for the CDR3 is TGTGCCAGTAGAGCCGGGACAGCCAGATACGAGCAGTACTTC.

DNA of the CDR3: TGTGCCAGCAGTTCCCTACAGGGAAACACTGAAGCTTTCTTT. This sequence encodes CASSSLQGNTEAFF. The chain recombines TRBV6-5 with TRBJ1-1; maybe TRBD1 (6 bases). CDR1 and CDR2 (germline): MNHEY, SVGAGI. This CDR3 is built from 14 residues. The V and J ends lost 4 bases and 2 bases respectively, with 11 bases between them.

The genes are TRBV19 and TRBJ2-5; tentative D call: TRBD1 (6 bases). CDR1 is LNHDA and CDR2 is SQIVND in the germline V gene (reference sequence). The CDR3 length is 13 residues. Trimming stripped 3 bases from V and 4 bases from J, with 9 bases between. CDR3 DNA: TGTGCCAGTAGTATTCCAGGGGCAGAGACCCAGTACTTC. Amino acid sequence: CASSIPGAETQYF.

The CDR3 sequence is CAISGTTKGSDEQFF. Written as DNA, the CDR3 is TGTGCCATCAGCGGGACTACCAAAGGAAGCGATGAGCAGTTCTTC. This chain joins TRBV10-3 and TRBJ2-1, with 7 bases matching TRBD2. Unmatched junction bases numbered 13, after V lost 6 bases and J lost 8 bases. CDR1 is ENHRY, CDR2 SYGVKD, per germline. The CDR3 is 15 residues long.

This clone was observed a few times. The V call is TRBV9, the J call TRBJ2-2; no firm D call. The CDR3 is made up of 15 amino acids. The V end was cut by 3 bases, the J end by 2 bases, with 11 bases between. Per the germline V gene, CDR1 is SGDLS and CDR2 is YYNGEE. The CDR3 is CASSGSISNTGELFF. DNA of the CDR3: TGTGCCAGCAGCGGGTCTATATCAAACACCGGGGAGCTGTTTTTT.